These 32 T cell receptor beta chains originate from one sample sequenced in a study of post-analysis software for immune sequencing data. No antigen has been assigned to these receptors. Study results and caveats: Roughly five TRBV segments appeared more often in patients than in controls, and TRBV5-6, TRBV5-1 and TRBV20-1 were among these.

Prepared TCR beta cDNA libraries contained unique molecular identifiers. TCRdb ran MiXCR on the PCR reads and lists one entry per CDR3 protein. Of around 440,000 distinct CDR3 sequences in the sample, less than 45% were seen once. Material for sequencing was blood. These TCRs come from a girl aged 10 to 17 with multiple sclerosis.

The sample holds a few counts of this clonotype. V is TRBV5-1 and J is TRBJ2-5; TRBD1 aligns across 12 bases. Germline CDR1 and CDR2: SGHRS and YFSETQ. V shed 3 bases and J 6 bases; nucleotides not matched to a gene: 6. The CDR3 contains 15 residues. The CDR3 here is CASSSGTGGVKTQYF. The CDR3 coding sequence is TGCGCCAGCAGCTCCGGGACAGGGGGCGTAAAGACCCAGTACTTC. The full variable domain, its missing parts supplied by reference TRBV5-1 and TRBJ2-5, is KAGVTQTPRYLIKTRGQQVTLSCSPISGHRSVSWYQQTPGQGLQFLFEYFSETQRNKGNFPGRFSGRQFSNSRSEMNVSTLELGDSALYLCASSSGTGGVKTQYFGPGTRLLVL.

V usage is TRBV15 and J usage is TRBJ2-3; 7 nucleotides line up with TRBD2. V was clipped by 9 bases and J by 3 bases; unmatched bases: 9. CDR1 and CDR2 (germline): LNHNV, YYDKDF (reference sequence). This CDR3 is 14 amino acids long. In DNA, the CDR3 is TGTGCCACTCAGATCGGGGGGAGGACAGATACGCAGTATTTT. Amino acids: CATQIGGRTDTQYF.

The V and J genes are TRBV3-1 and TRBJ1-5; D ambiguous. Per germline, CDR1 LGHDT and CDR2 YNNKEL (reference sequence). The CDR3 loop spans 13 amino acids. Trimming took 1 base from V and 6 from J, leaving 7 bases between them. The CDR3 spells CASSQVRSQPQHF. CDR3 DNA sequence: TGTGCCAGCAGCCAAGTAAGGAGTCAGCCCCAGCATTTT.

This sequence joins TRBV20-1 and TRBJ1-2, with 8 bases that match TRBD1. The CDR3 contains 12 residues. The germline CDR1 and CDR2 sequences are DFQATT and SNEGSKA (reference sequence). Germline trimming cut 5 bases from V and 7 bases from J; bases unmatched to any gene: 6. Here the CDR3 reads CSAAGQGRGYTF. Here the CDR3 DNA reads TGCAGTGCTGCCGGACAGGGACGTGGCTACACCTTC.

V usage is TRBV6-5 and J usage is TRBJ2-5, with D possibly being TRBD2 (5 bases). CDR3 length: 17 amino acids. Germline V gene data show CDR1 as MNHEY and CDR2 as SVGAGI. V was cut by 4 bases and J by 2 bases, with 20 bases left in between. The CDR3 DNA reads TGTGCCAGCAGTTGGTCCCGGGATAGCGTCCTGCAAGAGACCCAGTACTTC. Protein sequence: CASSWSRDSVLQETQYF.

V gene TRBV7-9 combines with J gene TRBJ2-3, with TRBD1 matching over 8 bases. Looked up from germline, CDR1 is SEHNR and CDR2 is FQNEAQ (reference sequence). Trimming removed 5 bases from V and 5 bases from J; junction bases left unmatched: 6. The CDR3 consists of 14 residues. The CDR3 protein is CASSPTRGQDTQYF. Written as DNA, the CDR3 is TGTGCCAGCAGCCCGACCAGGGGGCAAGATACGCAGTATTTT.

Concerning this clonotype: A much larger clone lies one base from this, so it may be a read error. The chain combines TRBV29-1 with TRBJ2-3, with a tentative D call TRBD2 (5 bases). Looked up from germline, CDR1 is SQVTM and CDR2 is ANQGSEA. Trimming pared 8 bases from V and 3 bases from J, leaving 15 bases between. This CDR3 comprises 13 residues. The CDR3 protein is CSLQVTGTDTQYF. CDR3 in DNA: TGCAGCCTACAAGTGACGGGAACAGATACGCAGTATTTT.

The chain links TRBV6-2 or TRBV6-3 to TRBJ2-1; no definite D call. This CDR3 contains 15 residues. The germline V gene has CDR1 MNHEY and CDR2 SVGEGT. Deletions cut 7 bases from V and 4 bases from J, with 17 bases between. Here the CDR3 DNA reads TGTGCCAGCACCCAGACGGCGGAACGGTACAATGAGCAGTTCTTC. Translating it yields CASTQTAERYNEQFF.

This clonotype was observed a few times. The J gene is TRBJ2-5, the V gene TRBV4-1; a weak D match, TRBD2 (6 bases). The V and J ends lost 0 bases and 4 bases respectively, with 15 bases between them. Germline V gene data show CDR1 as MGHRA and CDR2 as YSYEKL. The CDR3 is 16 residues long. The CDR3 protein is CASSQDPAGRRETQYF. CDR3 bases: TGCGCCAGCAGCCAAGATCCCGCAGGGAGGAGAGAGACCCAGTACTTC.

The V call is TRBV28, the J call TRBJ2-1; perhaps TRBD1 as D (6 bases). In germline, CDR1 is MDHEN, CDR2 SYDVKM. The CDR3 runs 15 residues. Trimming pared 5 bases from V and 5 bases from J, leaving 16 bases between. In nucleotides, the CDR3 is TGTGCCAGCAGTCTCGGAGGACAGAATCACAATGAGCAGTTCTTC. This codes for CASSLGGQNHNEQFF.

The CDR3 sequence is CSASAGTGWEKLFF. The CDR3 coding sequence is TGCAGTGCTTCTGCCGGGACAGGGTGGGAAAAACTGTTTTTT. This sequence joins TRBV20-1 and TRBJ1-4; 9 positions match TRBD1. Trimming cost V 5 bases and J 8 bases; bases outside gene matches: 9. Germline-derived CDR1 and CDR2 are DFQATT and SNEGSKA (reference sequence). This CDR3 contains 14 residues.

CDR3 in DNA: TGTGCCAGCAGTGAATGGGGGATGAGGGCCTACGAGCAGTACTTC. Protein sequence: CASSEWGMRAYEQYF. J is TRBJ2-7 and V is TRBV6-1; D assignment may be TRBD1 or TRBD2 (5 bases each). The CDR3 is 15 amino acids. In germline, CDR1 is MNHNS, CDR2 SASEGT. The ends were cut back, 2 bases at V and 2 bases at J, with 13 bases in the middle.

This clonotype was observed a few times. The chain has TRBV28 and TRBJ1-2; D is uncertain. V was pared by 1 base and J by 1 base, with 7 bases between. Germline V gives CDR1 MDHEN, CDR2 SYDVKM. This CDR3 is 14 amino acids long. The CDR3 DNA sequence: TGTGCCAGCAGTTTATACGGGAATAACTATGGCTACACCTTC. It translates to CASSLYGNNYGYTF.

The gene calls are TRBV12-3 or TRBV12-4 and TRBJ2-1, with 7 bases identical to TRBD1. With V trimmed by 6 bases and J by 6 bases, 11 bases remained unmatched. The CDR3 has 15 residues. CDR3 protein: CASRYDRVSVNEQFF. The CDR3 coding sequence is TGTGCCAGCAGATATGACAGGGTGTCGGTCAATGAGCAGTTCTTC.

The chain carries TRBV20-1 and TRBJ2-7, with a tentative D call TRBD1 (6 bases). Trimming cost V 2 bases and J 1 base, with 9 bases left between them. Germline V gives CDR1 DFQATT, CDR2 SNEGSKA (reference sequence). This CDR3 contains 13 residues. The DNA for the CDR3 is TGCAGTGCTAGATGGGACATTTCCTACGAGCAGTACTTC. Residues: CSARWDISYEQYF.

This chain uses TRBV20-1 with TRBJ1-6, with TRBD1 matching over 8 bases. The CDR3 has 13 residues. The V gene's germline CDR1 is DFQATT and CDR2 SNEGSKA (reference sequence). V dropped 6 bases and J dropped 7; count of bases not matched to a gene: 5. The CDR3 nucleotides are TGCAGTGCCTACCGGGACAGGAATTCACCCCTCCACTTT. Its translation is CSAYRDRNSPLHF.

The chain has TRBV20-1 and TRBJ2-7, with TRBD2 as a possible D gene (5 bases). The CDR3 contains 13 residues. The V and J ends lost 4 bases and 4 bases respectively, with 14 bases between them. Germline CDR1 and CDR2: DFQATT and SNEGSKA (reference sequence). CDR3 residues: CSAKGKRSYEQYF. The CDR3 DNA reads TGCAGTGCTAAAGGCAAGCGGAGTTACGAGCAGTACTTC.

The chain carries TRBV20-1 and TRBJ1-4, with D unclear. The CDR3 contains 13 residues. V lost 3 bases and J 1 base, leaving 6 bases between the germline ends. Per germline, CDR1 DFQATT and CDR2 SNEGSKA (reference sequence). Here the CDR3 reads CSASPGTNEKLFF. The CDR3 coding sequence is TGCAGTGCTAGCCCGGGAACTAATGAAAAACTGTTTTTT.

The CDR3 sequence: CSAIPSQNTGELFF. In DNA, the CDR3 is TGCAGTGCTATTCCTAGCCAGAACACCGGGGAGCTGTTTTTT. This rearrangement joins TRBV20-1 to TRBJ2-2, with D perhaps matching TRBD2 (5 bases). Trimming took off 4 bases at V and 1 base at J, with 10 bases between the two ends. Germline V gene sequence: CDR1 DFQATT, CDR2 SNEGSKA (reference sequence). The CDR3 has 14 residues.

This clonotype was observed a few times. The chain couples TRBV25-1 to TRBJ1-2; a weak D match, TRBD1 (5 bases). Germline V gene data show CDR1 as MGHDK and CDR2 as SYGVNS. V was shortened by 4 bases and J by 4 bases, with 16 bases between the two germline ends. The CDR3 has 15 residues. The CDR3 protein is CASSASGTRGYGYTF. The CDR3 nucleotides read TGTGCCAGCAGTGCCTCCGGGACGAGGGGCTATGGCTACACCTTC.

The J gene is TRBJ2-3, the V gene TRBV5-1; the D gene is possibly TRBD1 (6 bases). Germline V CDR1 and CDR2: SGHRS, YFSETQ. The CDR3 runs 13 residues. Deletions cut 3 bases from V and 7 bases from J, with 12 bases between. CDR3 in DNA: TGCGCCAGCAGCTCCTTGGACAGAAATACGCAGTATTTT. Translating it yields CASSSLDRNTQYF. Full variable domain (remainder filled in from reference TRBV5-1 and TRBJ2-3): KAGVTQTPRYLIKTRGQQVTLSCSPISGHRSVSWYQQTPGQGLQFLFEYFSETQRNKGNFPGRFSGRQFSNSRSEMNVSTLELGDSALYLCASSSLDRNTQYFGPGTRLTVL.

The chain is built from TRBV6-1 and TRBJ2-3; 8 bases are shared with TRBD2. Germline V gives CDR1 MNHNS, CDR2 SASEGT. The CDR3 runs to 15 residues. The V and J ends lost 5 bases and 3 bases, in that order; junction bases with no gene match: 7. Here the CDR3 reads CASSLNSGRTDTQYF. CDR3 sequence (DNA): TGTGCCAGCAGTCTAAACAGCGGGAGAACAGATACGCAGTATTTT.

This clonotype has more than one count but fewer than ten. This chain joins TRBV7-3 and TRBJ2-1, with D maybe TRBD1 (5 bases). Between the trimmed V and J ends, which lost 2 bases and 5 bases, there was a span of 10 bases. The CDR3 is made up of 14 amino acids. Germline V gene sequence: CDR1 SGHTA, CDR2 FQGTGA. Here the CDR3 DNA reads TGTGCCAGCAGCTTAGCCGACAGAGACAATGAGCAGTTCTTC. Protein: CASSLADRDNEQFF.

The genes are TRBV19 and TRBJ2-7; perhaps D is TRBD1 or TRBD2 (5 bases each). The V and J ends lost 6 bases and 2 bases respectively, with 20 bases between them. The germline CDR1 and CDR2 sequences are LNHDA and SQIVND (reference sequence). The CDR3 loop spans 16 amino acids. CDR3 bases: TGTGCCAGTAGCGAAGAAGGGACGGAGAGGGCCTACGAGCAGTACTTC. It codes for CASSEEGTERAYEQYF.

A few counts support this clonotype. The chain recombines TRBV20-1 with TRBJ1-5, with 8 bases lining up with TRBD1. Losses at the gene ends were 6 bases for V and 3 bases for J; bases not matched to a gene: 7. The germline gives CDR1 DFQATT, CDR2 SNEGSKA (reference sequence). This CDR3 is 14 amino acids long. The CDR3 DNA follows: TGCAGTGCATGGACAGGGAGCAACAATCAGCCCCAGCATTTT. It encodes CSAWTGSNNQPQHF.

This chain's CDR3 is CAWNRGHGYTF. For the CDR3, the DNA is TGTGCCTGGAATAGGGGTCATGGCTACACCTTC. V is TRBV30 and J is TRBJ1-2, with D possibly TRBD1 on 5 matching bases. The CDR3 sequence is 11 residues long. Trimming cost V 4 bases and J 6 bases, with 9 bases left between them. Germline V lookup: CDR1 GTSNPN, CDR2 SVGIG (reference sequence).

The chain employs TRBV7-2 and TRBJ2-1, with 11 bases matching TRBD2. CDR1 is SGHTA and CDR2 is FQGNSA in the germline V gene. CDR3 size: 16 residues. J was trimmed by 0 bases and V by 4 bases; bases with no gene match: 2. CDR3 protein: CASSSLAGASYNEQFF. DNA of the CDR3: TGTGCCAGCAGCTCACTAGCGGGAGCCTCCTACAATGAGCAGTTCTTC. The whole variable domain, remainder taken from reference TRBV7-2 and TRBJ2-1, is GAGVSQSPSNKVTEKGKDVELRCDPISGHTALYWYRQSLGQGLEFLIYFQGNSAPDKSGLPSDRFSAERTGGSVSTLTIQRTQQEDSAVYLCASSSLAGASYNEQFFGPGTRLTVL.

The V gene is TRBV10-3, the J gene TRBJ1-2; 7 positions agree with TRBD1. Germline CDR1 ENHRY, CDR2 SYGVKD. Losses at the gene ends were 11 bases for V and 1 base for J; bases not matched to a gene: 13. The CDR3 is 15 residues long. The CDR3 loop reads CAARGTVDINYGYTF. The CDR3 DNA reads TGTGCCGCGCGAGGGACAGTGGATATTAACTATGGCTACACCTTC.

This clonotype was recorded only once. V usage is TRBV7-9 and J usage is TRBJ2-3; a weak D match, TRBD1 (7 bases). The CDR3 is 15 residues long. V lost 4 bases and J lost 4, with 15 bases in between. Germline-derived CDR1 and CDR2 are SEHNR and FQNEAQ (reference sequence). CDR3 protein: CASSSYRGGSDTQYF. DNA of the CDR3: TGTGCCAGCAGCTCGTACAGGGGAGGTTCAGATACGCAGTATTTT. The entire variable domain, with the rest obtained from reference TRBV7-9 and TRBJ2-3, is as follows: DTGVSQNPRHKITKRGQNVTFRCDPISEHNRLYWYRQTLGQGPEFLTYFQNEAQLEKSRLLSDRFSAERPKGSFSTLEIQRTEQGDSAMYLCASSSYRGGSDTQYFGPGTRLTVL.

The chain links TRBV20-1 to TRBJ2-1; 11 bases are a match to TRBD2. The CDR3 contains 15 residues. The germline V gene encodes CDR1 DFQATT and CDR2 SNEGSKA (reference sequence). With V trimmed by 1 base and J by 4 bases, 3 bases remained unmatched. CDR3 sequence: CSARASGRSYNEQFF. The CDR3 DNA reads TGCAGTGCTAGAGCTAGCGGGAGGTCGTACAATGAGCAGTTCTTC.

J is TRBJ1-1 and V is TRBV4-1; D not resolved. With 3 bases removed from V and 0 bases from J, the gap between germline ends came to 8 bases. In germline, CDR1 is MGHRA, CDR2 YSYEKL. The CDR3 spans 14 residues. CDR3 protein: CASSHVDLNTEAFF. The CDR3 DNA is TGCGCCAGCAGCCACGTGGATTTGAACACTGAAGCTTTCTTT.

The chain carries TRBV20-1 and TRBJ2-7, with 8 bases fitting TRBD1. The germline V gene encodes CDR1 DFQATT and CDR2 SNEGSKA (reference sequence). V gave up 7 bases and J gave up 2 bases; unmatched junction bases: 10. This CDR3 contains 14 residues. As DNA, the CDR3 is TGCAGTGGAACAGACAGGGGTGCAGCCTACGAGCAGTACTTC. Its protein is CSGTDRGAAYEQYF.